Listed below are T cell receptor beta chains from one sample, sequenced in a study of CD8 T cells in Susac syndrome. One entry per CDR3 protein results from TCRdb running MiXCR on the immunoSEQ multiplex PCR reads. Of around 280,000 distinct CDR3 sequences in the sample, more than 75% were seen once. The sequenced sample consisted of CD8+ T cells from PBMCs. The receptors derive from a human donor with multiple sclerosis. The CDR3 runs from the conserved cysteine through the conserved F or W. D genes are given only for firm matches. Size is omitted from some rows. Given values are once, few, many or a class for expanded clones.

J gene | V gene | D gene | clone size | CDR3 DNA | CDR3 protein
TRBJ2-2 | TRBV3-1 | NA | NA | TGTGCCAGCAGCCTCCTCCGGCGACAGACCAACACCGGGGAGCTGTTTTTT | CASSLLRRQTNTGELFF
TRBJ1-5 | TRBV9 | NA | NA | TGTGCCAGCAGCTCTATGGACAGCCCAGATCAGCCCCAGCATTTT | CASSSMDSPDQPQHF
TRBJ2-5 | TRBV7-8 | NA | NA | TGTGCCAGCAGTTTACAGGGCTTCCAAGAGACCCAGTACTTC | CASSLQGFQETQYF
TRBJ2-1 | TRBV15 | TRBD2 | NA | TGTGCCACCAGCAGAATGACTAGCGGGAAGCTCGAAGGAGAGTTCTTC | CATSRMTSGKLEGEFF
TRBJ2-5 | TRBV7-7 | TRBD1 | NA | TGTGCTAGCAGCTTAGCCCTCCCGGGACAGGGGTGGTTGTACCAAGAGACCCAGTACTTC | CASSLALPGQGWLYQETQYF
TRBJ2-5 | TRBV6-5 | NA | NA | TGTGCCAGCAGTTACCACGGCCAAGAGACCCAGTACTTC | CASSYHGQETQYF
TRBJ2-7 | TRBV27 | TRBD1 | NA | TGTGCCAGCAGTTTAGCTAGGACAGGGGTGTACGAGCAGTACTTC | CASSLARTGVYEQYF
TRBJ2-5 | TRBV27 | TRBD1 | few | TGTGCCAGCAGTTCCCCGGGACAGGGGAAGGAGACCCAGTACTTC | CASSSPGQGKETQYF
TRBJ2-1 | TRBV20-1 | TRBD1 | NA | TGCAGTGCTTGCAGGGGGATACCCTACAATGAGCAGTTCTTC | CSACRGIPYNEQFF
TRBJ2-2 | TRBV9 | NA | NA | TGTGCCAGCGGCCCCACCCGGACAGCGAACACCGGGGAGCTGTTTTTT | CASGPTRTANTGELFF
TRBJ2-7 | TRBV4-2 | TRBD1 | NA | TGTGCCAGCAGCCAAGATAAAGAGGGGGCGGACTACGAGCAGTACTTC | CASSQDKEGADYEQYF
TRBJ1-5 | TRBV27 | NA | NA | TGTGCCAGCAGTCCCAAAGACAATCAGCCCCAGCATTTT | CASSPKDNQPQHF
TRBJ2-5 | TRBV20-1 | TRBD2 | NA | TGCAGTGCTTGGAATAGCGGGAGGGCCGGGGAGACCCAGTACTTC | CSAWNSGRAGETQYF
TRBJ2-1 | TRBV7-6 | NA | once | TGTGCCAGCAGCTTCAAGGCGACGCCCTACAATGAGCAGTTCTTC | CASSFKATPYNEQFF
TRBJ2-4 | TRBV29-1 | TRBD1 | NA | TGCAGCGTTTGGGGGACAGGGGGGAACAAAAACATTCAGTACTTC | CSVWGTGGNKNIQYF
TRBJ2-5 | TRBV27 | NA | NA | TGTGCCAGCAGTCTAGGGTTGACCCAGTACTTC | CASSLGLTQYF
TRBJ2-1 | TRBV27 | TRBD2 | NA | TGTGCCAGCAGTAGCTGGACTAGCGGGAGGGCCGCAAATTACAATGAGCAGTTCTTC | CASSSWTSGRAANYNEQFF
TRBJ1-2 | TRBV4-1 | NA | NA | TGCGCCAGCAGCCAAGTAGGGGACTATGGCTACACCTTC | CASSQVGDYGYTF
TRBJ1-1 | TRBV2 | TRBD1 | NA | TGTGCCAGCAGTACCAGGAACCCCGGGACAGGGAATACTGAAGCTTTCTTT | CASSTRNPGTGNTEAFF
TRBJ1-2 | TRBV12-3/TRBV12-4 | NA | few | TGTGCCAGCAGGGACAGTTATGGCTACACCTTC | CASRDSYGYTF
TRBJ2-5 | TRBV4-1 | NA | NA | TGCGCCAGCAGCCACGGGATACCGGGAATCGAGACCCAGTACTTC | CASSHGIPGIETQYF
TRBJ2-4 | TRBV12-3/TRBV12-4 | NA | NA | TGTGCCAGCAGGTCACCAACAGGGAAAGGAAACATTCAGTACTTC | CASRSPTGKGNIQYF
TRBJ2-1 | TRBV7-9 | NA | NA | TGTGCCAGCAGCTTCGGAGAGACAGAACTCTACAATGAGCAGTTCTTC | CASSFGETELYNEQFF
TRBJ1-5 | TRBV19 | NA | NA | TGTGCCAGTACCCCTGGCAGGGAGCATCAGCCCCAGCATTTT | CASTPGREHQPQHF
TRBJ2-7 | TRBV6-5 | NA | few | TGTGCCAGCCAGGGACAACACTACGAGCAGTACTTC | CASQGQHYEQYF
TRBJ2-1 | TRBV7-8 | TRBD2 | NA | TGTGCCAGCAGCTATTATGGGAGGCGGGAGTACCATGAGCAGTTCTTC | CASSYYGRREYHEQFF